Given below is one TCR beta chain in context. Profiled with immunoSEQ multiplex PCR; TCRdb holds only in-frame clones, not every one. The repertoire holds around 370,000 clones, with 92% as singletons. The sample originates from a study of Ad26.COV2.S vaccination and SARS-CoV-2 variants. Germline V gene data show CDR1 as SGDLS and CDR2 as YYNGEE. V lost 2 bases to trimming and J lost 3 bases; unmatched junction nucleotides: 15. The CDR3 length is 18 residues. The sequencing used peripheral blood, collected after recovery from COVID-19. This TCR came from a human donor who had recovered from COVID-19. The gene calls are TRBV9 and TRBJ1-2; 8 bases map to TRBD1. CDR3 region: CASSVDRTGRDPYYGYTF. The CDR3 nucleotides are TGTGCCAGCAGCGTGGACCGGACAGGGAGAGATCCCTACTATGGCTACACCTTC.